This T cell receptor beta chain was captured by sequencing in a study of cytotoxic CD8 clonotypes in ibrutinib-treated CLL. Study background: Investigators reported some 25 partial and 2 complete responses; after median roughly 63 months, about 15 patients remained remitted and about 12 progressed.

The CDR3 spans 13 residues. Germline CDR1 is ENHRY and CDR2 is SYGVKD. Between the trimmed V and J ends, which lost 10 bases and 4 bases, there was a span of 16 bases. For this clone: The antigen is not known.

Study-wide results and caveats: Sustained-remission and progressing patients were not sampled at matched times.

TCRdb's table, derived via immunoSEQ multiplex PCR, lists solely in-frame clones and lacks some. The sample holds 100,000 to 150,000 clones, 70% to 90% seen once. This sequence originates from a human donor with chronic lymphocytic leukemia. The sequenced sample was PBMCs, obtained after 24 months of ibrutinib treatment. J is TRBJ2-5 and V is TRBV10-3, with D perhaps matching TRBD2 (5 bases). CDR3 in DNA: TGTGCCACGACTCGGTCGGCGGGAGAGACCCAGTACTTC. It is translated as CATTRSAGETQYF.